The 15 T cell receptor beta chains below all came from one sample that was sequenced in a study of blood T cells in healthy people across ages. Through a sample-barcoded 5' primer and a J-beta primer mix, a second PCR was run for about 6 to 11 cycles. From the 5' RACE reads, TCRdb called clonotypes with MiXCR, one entry per CDR3 protein. The sample gives hundreds of thousands of distinct CDR3 sequences, roughly 50% of which show up once; around 40% is in the top ten. Specimen: blood. Receptors were obtained from a man older than 75 in good health.

The chain has TRBV20-1 and TRBJ2-7, with TRBD1 as a possible D gene (5 bases). The J call is uncertain, as TRBJ2-4 better fits the DNA end. The CDR3 is 15 residues long. Germline CDR1 and CDR2: DFQATT and SNEGSKA (reference sequence). As DNA, the CDR3 is TGCAGTGCTAGGGACACTAAATTAGCCAAAAACATTCAGTACTTC. Amino acids: CSARDTKLAKNIQYF.

The J gene is TRBJ2-7, the V gene TRBV9, with D perhaps matching TRBD2 (5 bases). This CDR3 comprises 12 residues. The germline V gene has CDR1 SGDLS and CDR2 YYNGEE. Trimming left V 0 bases short and J 6 bases short, with 7 bases between. The CDR3 nucleotides read TGTGCCAGCAGCGTAGGAGGGAGCGAGCAGTACTTC. This gives the protein CASSVGGSEQYF.

V usage is TRBV20-1 and J usage is TRBJ2-1; D remains ambiguous. V was trimmed by 1 base and J by 0 bases, leaving 13 bases between them. This CDR3 is 16 amino acids long. Germline V gene sequence: CDR1 DFQATT, CDR2 SNEGSKA (reference sequence). This chain's CDR3 is CSARVASSGSYNEQFF. DNA of the CDR3: TGCAGTGCTAGAGTTGCCTCCTCAGGCTCCTACAATGAGCAGTTCTTC.

This chain links TRBV29-1 with TRBJ2-7, with TRBD1 matching 8 bases. Trimming cost V 5 bases and J 5 bases; bases outside gene matches: 5. Germline-derived CDR1 and CDR2 are SQVTM and ANQGSEA. The CDR3 extends over 12 amino acids. The CDR3 region is CSVRAGGDEQYF. The CDR3 DNA sequence: TGCAGCGTTCGGGCAGGGGGCGACGAGCAGTACTTC.

This clonotype was detected only a few times. This sequence joins TRBV29-1 and TRBJ2-7, with 8 bases matching TRBD1. This CDR3 is 14 amino acids long. V lost 3 bases, J lost 1 base, and 5 bases stayed unmatched. Germline assignment: CDR1 SQVTM and CDR2 ANQGSEA. For the CDR3, the DNA is TGCAGCGTTGACGGTGACAGGGGTTCCTACGAGCAGTACTTC. Translating it yields CSVDGDRGSYEQYF.

The chain's CDR3 is CASSPRTSGETYNEQFF. CDR3 DNA: TGCGCCAGCAGCCCCCGGACTAGCGGGGAGACCTACAATGAGCAGTTCTTC. V and J are TRBV5-1 and TRBJ2-1; 12 bases align to TRBD2. The CDR3 has 17 amino acids. Germline assignment: CDR1 SGHRS and CDR2 YFSETQ. V lost 4 bases to trimming and J lost 2 bases; unmatched junction nucleotides: 7.

This clonotype showed up just a few times. The rearrangement links TRBV5-8 to TRBJ2-5; D gene unclear. There are 14 residues in the CDR3. CDR1 is SGHTS, CDR2 YDEGEE, per germline. Trimming took off 1 base at V and 5 bases at J, with 12 bases between the two ends. The CDR3 coding sequence is TGTGCCAGCAGCTTGCTCAACAGTAGGGAGACCCAGTACTTC. Encoded protein: CASSLLNSRETQYF.

This clonotype was picked up a small number of times. The genes are TRBV28 and TRBJ2-1; 7 bases are a match to TRBD2. The CDR3 spans 14 residues. Looked up from germline, CDR1 is MDHEN and CDR2 is SYDVKM. J gave up 6 bases and V 8 bases, and 10 bases lay outside the gene matches. CDR3: CASRGAGEGNEQFF. As DNA, the CDR3 is TGTGCCAGCCGTGGGGCGGGAGAAGGCAATGAGCAGTTCTTC.

This clonotype was picked up one time. V gene TRBV7-2 combines with J gene TRBJ2-2, with 11 bases that match TRBD2. CDR1 and CDR2 (germline): SGHTA, FQGNSA. This CDR3 is built from 17 residues. Unmatched junction bases numbered 12, after V lost 5 bases and J lost 7 bases. CDR3 sequence (DNA): TGTGCCAGCAGCGCCCCCGGGACTAGCGGTCTCGGCGGGGAGCTGTTTTTT. This codes for CASSAPGTSGLGGELFF.

This chain joins TRBV7-9 and TRBJ1-2; D is perhaps TRBD1 (5 bases). Germline CDR1 is SEHNR and CDR2 is FQNEAQ (reference sequence). CDR3 length: 14 amino acids. Trimming took 1 base from V and 13 from J, leaving 19 bases between them. CDR3 residues: CASSLGRPGTPGTF. Written as DNA, the CDR3 is TGTGCCAGCAGCTTAGGACGCCCCGGGACCCCGGGCACCTTC.

The table lists this clonotype with a few counts. The V gene is TRBV5-1, the J gene TRBJ1-2; D may be TRBD1 (5 bases). Germline V gives CDR1 SGHRS, CDR2 YFSETQ. V shed 2 bases and J shed 8 bases, with 13 bases lying between them. The CDR3 consists of 13 residues. CDR3 nucleotides: TGCGCCAGCAGCTTTACCGGGGCTGACGGCTACACCTTC. This encodes CASSFTGADGYTF.

The chain joins TRBV6-5 to TRBJ2-7, with 7 bases matching TRBD2. There are 15 residues in the CDR3. V gave up 0 bases and J gave up 7 bases; unmatched junction bases: 9. Germline assignment: CDR1 MNHEY and CDR2 SVGAGI. CDR3 DNA: TGTGCCAGCAGTTACTCGGGAGGGGCCTCCGGGGAGCAGTACTTC. Encoded protein: CASSYSGGASGEQYF.

This chain connects TRBV7-2 to TRBJ2-5; 8 bases match TRBD2. This CDR3 has 17 amino acids. Germline V gene lookup returns CDR1 SGHTA and CDR2 FQGNSA. V gave up 5 bases and J gave up 2 bases; unmatched junction bases: 13. The CDR3 DNA reads TGTGCCAGCAGCCCCATGGGGTCTAGCGGGCGACAAGAGACCCAGTACTTC. Translating gives CASSPMGSSGRQETQYF.

This clonotype was seen only a few times. The rearrangement uses TRBV4-2 and TRBJ2-3; no reliable D call. There are 15 residues in the CDR3. Germline values: CDR1 LGHNA, CDR2 YNFKEQ. Trimming removed 1 base from V and 2 bases from J, with 10 bases in between. The DNA of the CDR3 is TGTGCCAGCAGCCAAGTTCCTAGACACACAGATACGCAGTATTTT. Its translation is CASSQVPRHTDTQYF.

This clonotype was seen a few times. The rearrangement joins TRBV5-1 to TRBJ1-4, with D possibly TRBD1 on 5 matching bases. The CDR3 length is 14 residues. The V gene lost 4 bases and the J gene lost 7 bases, with 14 bases spanning the gap. Germline CDR1 is SGHRS and CDR2 is YFSETQ. Here the CDR3 reads CASSPTATGEKLFF. For the CDR3, the DNA is TGCGCCAGCAGCCCGACAGCCACGGGTGAAAAACTGTTTTTT.